This TCR beta chain is from a study of blood T cell repertoires in COVID-19 (dated by TCRdb to about 2020). In the study overall: Samples covering the acute and convalescent phases of COVID-19 were provided by collaborators in the United States, Italy and Spain. Deeply sampled blood TCRbeta repertoires from subjects exposed to, actively infected with, or recovered from COVID-19 were included in the dataset. Nearly every sample came with metadata listing a de-identified subject ID, COVID-19 status, age in years and sex. The prospective study material was composed of cDNA or gDNA derived from T cells, B-cell-depleted T cells, or PBMCs. Where HLA class I and class II types were available, the types were taken from metadata supplied by the sample provider, not from assay-based typing. A freely available public database, intended as a resource for researchers studying the immune response to SARS-CoV-2, is where the repertoires were released. The samples were drawn from the first 160 participants of the ongoing ImmuneRACE study and from 950 to 1,500 subjects provided by 6 global collaborators. What the study reported, not specific to this receptor: Clinical and demographic metadata were provided uncurated, with the amount varying by source and participant.

Collaborating institutions collected whole blood in K2EDTA tubes following their own protocols. For TCRbeta analysis, collaborators shipped samples as frozen whole blood, isolated PBMCs, or DNA extracted from either of those sample types. Ends trimmed: V by 0 bases, J by 7 bases; bases unmatched to a gene: 13. The germline V gene provides CDR1 LGHNA and CDR2 YNFKEQ. The CDR3 runs 17 amino acids, cysteine and phenylalanine included. The sequence is cut down to CDR3 DNA, 51 bases in frame from base 1. TCRbeta CDR3 regions were amplified from genomic DNA by means of the immunoSEQ Assay, a bias-controlled multiplex PCR. Per the original workflow: Nucleated cell counts per sample were estimated from amplification of reference gene primers within the assay. To quantify the absolute abundance of each unique TCRbeta CDR3 rearrangement, sequence reads were collapsed and filtered. Productive Simpson clonality was computed per sample as the square root of Simpson's diversity index over productive rearrangements. Held by TCRdb, this immuneACCESS table contains in-frame sequences only and omits some clones. Under half of the omission traces to an unresolved V gene where checked; the cause of the rest is unknown. D and trimming come from the DNA, and the V and J calls and clone size come from that table. This sample lists 270,000 or so clones; about 87% were detected once. The leading ten clones occupy around 9.2% of the sample.

Turning to this clone: The antigen it binds to is not known. Base qualities were left out, and no much larger clone turns up one base away.

The source of this sequence is a human donor in a cohort sampled during active COVID-19. Material for sequencing was peripheral blood. The V and J genes are TRBV4-2 and TRBJ2-7, with 9 bases in between that match TRBD1. Read as DNA, the sequence is TGTGCCAGCAGCCAAGAAATAACGTGGGACAGGGTGAATGAGCAGTACTTC. It encodes CASSQEITWDRVNEQYF.